These 12 T cell receptor beta chains came from one sample sequenced in a study of cytomegalovirus exposure and HLA in healthy donors (dated by TCRdb to about 2017). Library construction relied on the immunoSEQ multiplex PCR assay. The multiplex PCR relied on a mix of 60 forward primers for TCR Vbeta segments and 13 reverse primers for TCR Jbeta segments. In TCRdb, the immuneACCESS table is reduced to in-frame sequences with V and J assigned. These tables do not hold every clone; where another copy was compared, an unresolved V gene accounts for under half, and the others remain unexplained. The sample table lists approximately 110,000 clones, roughly 74% of them with a count of one. The ten largest make up approximately 0.9% of the sample. The sample comprised PBMCs. The receptors shown here come from a woman in her twenties or thirties in good health and CMV-seronegative.

The V gene is TRBV6-4, the J gene TRBJ2-5, with a possible D match to TRBD1 (5 bases). CDR1 and CDR2 from the germline V gene are MRHNA and SNTAGT. Between the trimmed V and J ends, which lost 6 bases and 4 bases, there was a span of 18 bases. The CDR3 has 15 residues. CDR3 sequence reads: CASSSGGASAETQYF. CDR3 nucleotide sequence: TGTGCCAGCAGCTCGGGTGGGGCCTCCGCAGAGACCCAGTACTTC.

This clone has only a few counts. The chain carries TRBV7-9 and TRBJ1-4; D unresolved. Trimming pared 5 bases from V and 8 bases from J, leaving 12 bases between. The CDR3 loop spans 13 amino acids. Germline V lookup: CDR1 SEHNR, CDR2 FQNEAQ (reference sequence). The DNA for the CDR3 is TGTGCCAGCAGCGTACTCGCCGGGGAAAAACTGTTTTTT. It yields the protein CASSVLAGEKLFF.

This clone was seen more than once but under ten times. The rearrangement links TRBV6-5 to TRBJ1-1; D might be TRBD1 (6 bases). This CDR3 region has 14 residues. Germline V gene lookup returns CDR1 MNHEY and CDR2 SVGAGI. Trimming took off 9 bases at V and 0 bases at J, with 14 bases between the two ends. The CDR3 nucleotides are TGTGCCAGTTCCGACAGGCAGTTGAACACTGAAGCTTTCTTT. It yields the protein CASSDRQLNTEAFF.

The chain carries TRBV5-1 and TRBJ1-1; the D is unclear. The V end was cut by 0 bases, the J end by 4 bases, with 4 bases between. The CDR3 is 12 amino acids. Germline V gene sequence: CDR1 SGHRS, CDR2 YFSETQ. The CDR3 coding sequence is TGCGCCAGCAGCTTGGGGGCCACTGAAGCTTTCTTT. Amino acid sequence: CASSLGATEAFF.

The table lists this clone with a few counts. The J gene is TRBJ2-1, the V gene TRBV11-3; 10 bases agree with TRBD2. Trimming took 6 bases from V and 7 from J; bases not matched to a gene: 15. Per the germline V gene, CDR1 is SGHNT and CDR2 is YENEEA. This CDR3 comprises 17 residues. The DNA of the CDR3 is TGTGCCAGCAGTTCTAAGCGGGGGGGCCTCTTACCTAATGAGCAGTTCTTC. Encoded protein: CASSSKRGGLLPNEQFF.

The rearrangement links TRBV5-6 to TRBJ1-4, with D unclear. CDR1 SGHDT and CDR2 YYEEEE come from the germline V gene. The CDR3 contains 13 residues. Trimming shortened V by 0 bases and J by 6 bases, and 6 bases separated the two germline ends. CDR3 amino acids: CASSLVTDEKLFF. The CDR3 nucleotides read TGTGCCAGCAGCTTGGTTACGGATGAAAAACTGTTTTTT.

This chain uses TRBV5-1 with TRBJ2-2; 12 nucleotides agree with TRBD2. CDR1 and CDR2 (germline): SGHRS, YFSETQ. V gave up 4 bases and J gave up 0 bases; unmatched junction bases: 4. The CDR3 runs 17 residues. CDR3: CASSPTSGGPNTGELFF. The CDR3 coding sequence is TGCGCCAGCAGCCCAACTAGCGGGGGGCCGAACACCGGGGAGCTGTTTTTT.

This chain links TRBV7-3 with TRBJ1-1, with D maybe TRBD1 (6 bases). Per the germline V gene, CDR1 is SGHTA and CDR2 is FQGTGA. The V gene lost 3 bases and the J gene lost 1 base, with 6 bases spanning the gap. The CDR3 loop spans 13 amino acids. Written as DNA, the CDR3 is TGTGCCAGCAGCTTGACAGGGAACACTGAAGCTTTCTTT. This encodes CASSLTGNTEAFF.

This clone has just a few counts. This chain joins TRBV6-1 and TRBJ2-3, with a tentative D call TRBD2 (6 bases). The CDR3 contains 14 residues. Trimming took 7 bases from V and 2 from J, leaving 13 bases between them. Germline V CDR1 and CDR2: MNHNS, SASEGT. DNA for the CDR3: TGTGCCAGCACGGAACGGGGGATCACAGATACGCAGTATTTT. Protein sequence: CASTERGITDTQYF.

V gene TRBV11-2 combines with J gene TRBJ1-1; 10 bases align to TRBD1. Trimming at V came to 6 bases and at J to 4 bases, leaving 14 bases not matched to a gene. This CDR3 spans 17 amino acids. Germline V gene sequence: CDR1 SGHAT, CDR2 FQNNGV. CDR3 residues: CASRPTTGTGDGTEAFF. The CDR3 nucleotides read TGTGCCAGCAGACCTACTACCGGGACAGGGGATGGCACTGAAGCTTTCTTT.

The chain carries TRBV7-9 and TRBJ2-1; a weak D match, TRBD2 (5 bases). Looked up from germline, CDR1 is SEHNR and CDR2 is FQNEAQ (reference sequence). This CDR3 comprises 15 residues. The V end was cut by 0 bases, the J end by 6 bases, with 12 bases between. Here the CDR3 reads CASSLAGVEGNEQFF. DNA of the CDR3: TGTGCCAGCAGCTTAGCGGGAGTCGAGGGCAATGAGCAGTTCTTC.

The chain is built from TRBV7-9 and TRBJ2-1; D may be TRBD1 (6 bases). V was cut by 5 bases and J by 1 base, with 12 bases left in between. From germline, CDR1 is SEHNR and CDR2 FQNEAQ (reference sequence). CDR3 length: 15 amino acids. The CDR3 region is CASSIKQGSYNEQFF. CDR3 nucleotide sequence: TGTGCCAGCAGCATAAAACAGGGTTCCTACAATGAGCAGTTCTTC.